This is a list of T cell receptor beta chains from one sample in a study of memory CD4+ T cells and cytomegalovirus serostatus. Using immunoSEQ multiplex PCR, the repertoire was profiled, and TCRdb retains in-frame clones only, with some absent. The repertoire holds under 35,000 clones, with 76% as singletons. The sample comprised memory CD4+ T cells from blood. These receptors all stem from an adult in good health and CMV-seronegative. The CDR3 runs from the conserved cysteine through the conserved F or W. D genes are given only for firm matches. Where a row states a size, it is once, few, many or the class of an expanded clone; other rows omit it.

V	length	D	J	size	DNA	CDR3
TRBV5-3	12	-	TRBJ1-4	-	TGTGCCAGAAGCTTGGGGAGGGAAAAACTGTTTTTT	CARSLGREKLFF
TRBV9	13	-	TRBJ2-3	-	TGTGCCAGCAGCGTAAGTAGGGCAGATACGCAGTATTTT	CASSVSRADTQYF
TRBV5-4	16	TRBD2	TRBJ2-2	-	TGTGCCAGCAGCTTGGATCCGACTAGCCCAGCCGGGGAGCTGTTTTTT	CASSLDPTSPAGELFF
TRBV9	14	TRBD2	TRBJ2-3	-	TGTGCCAGCAGCGTAGGAGCGGGGCTGGCCACGCAGTATTTT	CASSVGAGLATQYF
TRBV19	13	-	TRBJ2-7	-	TGTGCCAGTAGTCCTAGACAGATCTACGAGCAGTACTTC	CASSPRQIYEQYF
TRBV7-2	13	TRBD2	TRBJ2-1	-	TGTGCCAGCAGCGGCGGGACTAGCTATGAGCAGTTCTTC	CASSGGTSYEQFF
TRBV9	15	TRBD1	TRBJ1-5	-	TGTGCCAGCAGCCAGGGACAGGGGAAGAATCAGCCCCAGCATTTT	CASSQGQGKNQPQHF
TRBV5-6	15	-	TRBJ1-2	few	TGTGCCAGCAGCTTAGGCAGGGGCGAGGACTATGGCTACACCTTC	CASSLGRGEDYGYTF
TRBV28	14	-	TRBJ1-1	few	TGTGCCAGCGGTGACCCGACGGTGAACACTGAAGCTTTCTTT	CASGDPTVNTEAFF
TRBV7-2	15	TRBD2	TRBJ2-3	-	TGTGCCAGCAGCTTAACGGGACTAGCGGGAGATACGCAGTATTTT	CASSLTGLAGDTQYF
TRBV18	16	-	TRBJ1-1	-	TGTGCCAGCTCACCCGGTCCGTCCGGCGGATACACTGAAGCTTTCTTT	CASSPGPSGGYTEAFF
TRBV10-3	13	-	TRBJ1-6	-	TGTGCCATCAGTGGCACTAACGATTCACCCCTCCACTTT	CAISGTNDSPLHF
TRBV7-9	12	-	TRBJ1-2	-	TGTGCCAGCAGCACGAACCGAGATGGCTACACCTTC	CASSTNRDGYTF
TRBV19	13	-	TRBJ1-5	-	TGTGCCAGTAGTACCACGGTGAATCAGCCCCAGCATTTT	CASSTTVNQPQHF